Listed here are 26 T cell receptor beta chains from one sample, sequenced in a study of blood T cell repertoires in COVID-19. Only in-frame clones appear in the TCRdb table, and some are missing; sequencing was by immunoSEQ multiplex PCR. The table lists over 30,000 clones, 75% to 90% of them singletons. The sample was peripheral blood. The source is a man between 70 and 80 years old with acute or convalescent COVID-19.

V and J are TRBV18 and TRBJ2-1, with TRBD2 identical over 8 bases. Germline CDR1 is KGHSH and CDR2 is LQKENI. V shed 6 bases and J 3 bases; nucleotides not matched to a gene: 7. CDR3 length equals 15 residues. The CDR3 protein is CASSASGYNYNEQFF. CDR3 sequence (DNA): TGTGCCAGCTCGGCTAGCGGGTACAACTACAATGAGCAGTTCTTC.

V gene TRBV27 combines with J gene TRBJ2-7, with TRBD2 matching 10 bases. Germline assignment: CDR1 MNHEY and CDR2 SMNVEV (reference sequence). V lost 2 bases and J lost 6; bases outside the gene matches: 4. The CDR3 is 14 residues long. CDR3 protein: CASSLGSGRSEQYF. The DNA of the CDR3 is TGTGCCAGCAGTTTAGGTAGCGGGAGGAGCGAGCAGTACTTC.

The V and J genes are TRBV7-8 and TRBJ1-1; D ambiguous. This CDR3 is built from 13 residues. The germline CDR1 and CDR2 sequences are SGHVS and FQNEAQ. Deletions cut 2 bases from V and 8 bases from J, with 12 bases between. CDR3 sequence (DNA): TGTGCCAGCAGCTTACAGTCAGGTGTAGAAGCTTTCTTT. Translating gives CASSLQSGVEAFF.

This chain's CDR3 is CASSLPGTAYNEQFF. The CDR3, as DNA: TGTGCCAGCAGCTTACCGGGAACTGCCTACAATGAGCAGTTCTTC. This rearrangement joins TRBV7-9 to TRBJ2-1, with a tentative D call TRBD2 (5 bases). V dropped 2 bases and J dropped 2 bases, with 10 bases sitting between them. Germline V gene data show CDR1 as SEHNR and CDR2 as FQNEAQ (reference sequence). CDR3 length equals 15 residues.

V is TRBV5-1 and J is TRBJ2-5; tentatively, D is TRBD1 (6 bases). CDR1 and CDR2 from the germline V gene are SGHRS and YFSETQ. The CDR3 loop spans 14 amino acids. With 0 bases removed from V and 5 bases from J, the gap between germline ends came to 11 bases. The CDR3 reads CASSLEGQGETQYF. CDR3 DNA sequence: TGCGCCAGCAGCTTGGAGGGGCAGGGGGAGACCCAGTACTTC.

The V and J genes are TRBV24-1 and TRBJ2-7; a weak D match, TRBD2 (6 bases). CDR3 size: 13 residues. The V end was cut by 4 bases, the J end by 3 bases, with 9 bases between. Germline CDR1 KGHDR, CDR2 SFDVKD. The CDR3 reads CATSEGTFYEQYF. The DNA of the CDR3 is TGTGCCACCAGTGAGGGGACTTTCTACGAGCAGTACTTC.

The chain carries TRBV9 and TRBJ2-5; D may be TRBD2 (5 bases). The germline V gene has CDR1 SGDLS and CDR2 YYNGEE. The CDR3 has 15 residues. Trimming left V 3 bases short and J 1 base short, with 13 bases between. CDR3 sequence: CASSEDGNSQETQYF. The DNA for the CDR3 is TGTGCCAGCAGCGAAGACGGGAATAGCCAAGAGACCCAGTACTTC.

V usage is TRBV14 and J usage is TRBJ1-2; 7 bases are a match to TRBD1. CDR1 is SGHDN, CDR2 FVKESK, per germline. Losses at the gene ends were 6 bases for V and 2 bases for J; bases not matched to a gene: 3. CDR3 length equals 13 residues. CDR3 sequence (DNA): TGTGCCAGCAGTTGGGACAGCAACTATGGCTACACCTTC. Protein sequence: CASSWDSNYGYTF.

The chain joins TRBV3-1 (or the pseudogene TRBV3-2) to TRBJ2-1; 10 bases line up with TRBD2. V lost 4 bases to trimming and J lost 5 bases; unmatched junction nucleotides: 8. The CDR3 contains 16 residues. Germline V gene data show CDR1 as LGHDT and CDR2 as YNNKEL (reference sequence). DNA of the CDR3: TGTGCCAGCAGCCGGGGGCTAGCGGGAGTCGACAATGAGCAGTTCTTC. This translates into CASSRGLAGVDNEQFF.

The V call is TRBV28, the J call TRBJ1-2, with a weak D call TRBD1 (6 bases). The ends were cut back, 6 bases at V and 5 bases at J, with 25 bases in the middle. The germline gives CDR1 MDHEN, CDR2 SYDVKM. The CDR3 loop spans 17 amino acids. The CDR3 sequence: CASRPLRGGGAWYGYTF. Written as DNA, the CDR3 is TGTGCCAGCAGACCTCTTCGCGGCGGGGGCGCATGGTATGGCTACACCTTC.

This rearrangement joins TRBV5-6 to TRBJ1-4, with 9 nucleotides matching TRBD1. Trimming took 2 bases from V and 0 from J; bases not matched to a gene: 2. The CDR3 totals 16 residues. The V gene's germline CDR1 is SGHDT and CDR2 YYEEEE. CDR3 nucleotide sequence: TGTGCCAGCAGCTTAGACAGGGGGACAACTAATGAAAAACTGTTTTTT. Translating gives CASSLDRGTTNEKLFF.

The chain combines TRBV2 with TRBJ2-3; 8 bases fit TRBD2. CDR3 size: 14 residues. V shed 5 bases, J shed 1 base, and the junction held 2 bases outside the gene matches. The germline gives CDR1 SNHLY, CDR2 FYNNEI. The CDR3 DNA sequence: TGTGCCAGCAGTCCGACTAGCGGCACAGATACGCAGTATTTT. This sequence encodes CASSPTSGTDTQYF.

The gene calls are TRBV12-3 or TRBV12-4 and TRBJ2-5; TRBD1 is a possible D gene (6 bases). Trimming removed 2 bases from V and 4 bases from J, with 8 bases in between. The CDR3 extends over 13 amino acids. The CDR3 here is CASSLLGAETQYF. As DNA, the CDR3 is TGTGCCAGCAGTTTATTGGGGGCAGAGACCCAGTACTTC.

As concerns this clone: A junction end diverges from the germline sequence, so it may reflect a read error. The gene calls are TRBV6-5 and TRBJ2-1; 8 nucleotides agree with TRBD2. The V gene's germline CDR1 is MNHEY and CDR2 SVGAGI. CDR3 length: 15 amino acids. The CDR3 sequence is CASTEPGGRNNERFF. The CDR3 DNA reads TGTGCCAGCACCGAGCCCGGCGGGAGGAACAATGAGCGGTTCTTC.

The chain is built from TRBV10-3 and TRBJ2-1; TRBD2 agrees at 8 bases. The CDR3 is made up of 16 amino acids. J was trimmed by 13 bases and V by 10 bases; bases with no gene match: 24. Germline CDR1 is ENHRY and CDR2 is SYGVKD. CDR3 in DNA: TGTGCCACGCGCCCGGGGGGGGTAGCGGGAACCTCTCCTCAGTTCTTC. Protein: CATRPGGVAGTSPQFF.

The rearrangement uses TRBV20-1 and TRBJ2-5; maybe TRBD2 (6 bases). Trimming shortened V by 3 bases and J by 2 bases, and 13 bases separated the two germline ends. Germline CDR1 reads DFQATT; CDR2 reads SNEGSKA (reference sequence). The CDR3 spans 14 residues. The CDR3 spells CSASTGVTQETQYF. The CDR3 DNA is TGCAGTGCTAGTACGGGAGTTACGCAAGAGACCCAGTACTTC.

The chain couples TRBV16 to TRBJ2-5; D is perhaps TRBD1 (6 bases). Germline lookup yields CDR1 KGHSY and CDR2 FQNENV. This CDR3 has 14 amino acids. Between the trimmed V and J ends, which lost 8 bases and 3 bases, there was a span of 16 bases. CDR3 region: CASCRQGHEETQYF. In nucleotides, the CDR3 is TGTGCCAGCTGCCGGCAGGGGCACGAAGAGACCCAGTACTTC.

The chain combines TRBV19 with TRBJ2-5, with a weak D call TRBD1 (6 bases). The CDR3 runs to 14 residues. Germline lookup yields CDR1 LNHDA and CDR2 SQIVND (reference sequence). The V end was cut by 5 bases, the J end by 5 bases, with 15 bases between. Here the CDR3 DNA reads TGTGCCAGTAGTCATATAACAGGGCCGGAGACCCAGTACTTC. Translating it yields CASSHITGPETQYF. Full variable domain (missing parts from reference TRBV19 and TRBJ2-5): DGGITQSPKYLFRKEGQNVTLSCEQNLNHDAMYWYRQDPGQGLRLIYYSQIVNDFQKGDIAEGYSVSREKKESFPLTVTSAQKNPTAFYLCASSHITGPETQYFGPGTRLLVL.

The chain combines TRBV28 with TRBJ2-5, with 9 nucleotides matching TRBD2. The CDR3 spans 16 residues. The junction had 5 bases not matched to a gene; V was cut back by 3 bases and J by 0 bases. Germline V lookup: CDR1 MDHEN, CDR2 SYDVKM. CDR3 sequence reads: CASSFLASGDQETQYF. Here the CDR3 DNA reads TGTGCCAGCAGTTTCTTGGCTAGCGGGGACCAAGAGACCCAGTACTTC.

This clone was counted a single time. The chain employs TRBV4-1 and TRBJ2-3; 7 nucleotides line up with TRBD1. V lost 2 bases to trimming and J lost 2 bases; unmatched junction nucleotides: 7. The CDR3 spans 16 residues. Germline CDR1 MGHRA, CDR2 YSYEKL. CDR3 residues: CASSQTTGDHTDTQYF. The CDR3 DNA follows: TGCGCCAGCAGCCAAACTACAGGGGACCACACAGATACGCAGTATTTT.

The CDR3 nucleotides read TGTGCCAGCAGCAGTCCGGCCCTAGCGTCGGATACGCAGTATTTT. It codes for CASSSPALASDTQYF. This sequence joins TRBV7-2 and TRBJ2-3; tentative D call: TRBD2 (6 bases). Germline V gene sequence: CDR1 SGHTA, CDR2 FQGNSA. The length of the CDR3 is 15 residues. V was pared by 5 bases and J by 6 bases, with 18 bases between. Based on the CDR3 plus reference TRBV7-2 and TRBJ2-3, the full variable domain is GAGVSQSPSNKVTEKGKDVELRCDPISGHTALYWYRQSLGQGLEFLIYFQGNSAPDKSGLPSDRFSAERTGGSVSTLTIQRTQQEDSAVYLCASSSPALASDTQYFGPGTRLTVL.

This clone was detected only once. The rearrangement joins TRBV29-1 to TRBJ2-1, with 8 bases that match TRBD2. The junction had 11 bases not matched to a gene; V was cut back by 0 bases and J by 7 bases. Germline V gene sequence: CDR1 SQVTM, CDR2 ANQGSEA. This CDR3 is 16 amino acids long. CDR3 bases: TGCAGCGTTGAAGATCTTTACACGGGAGGGGGGAATGAGCAGTTCTTC. Protein product: CSVEDLYTGGGNEQFF.

This clone was seen once. CDR3: CASSLVNNSPLHF. The CDR3 bases are TGTGCCAGCAGCTTAGTAAATAATTCACCCCTCCACTTT. The chain joins TRBV7-3 to TRBJ1-6; the D is unclear. Germline V lookup: CDR1 SGHTA, CDR2 FQGTGA. CDR3 length: 13 residues. The V end was cut by 2 bases, the J end by 5 bases, with 4 bases between.

The J gene is TRBJ1-2, the V gene TRBV5-8, with a weak D call TRBD1 (6 bases). There are 16 residues in the CDR3. V lost 0 bases, J lost 7 bases, and 19 bases lay in between. Germline lookup yields CDR1 SGHTS and CDR2 YDEGEE. CDR3 region: CASSLVGGATSTGYTF. Here the CDR3 DNA reads TGTGCCAGCAGCTTGGTGGGGGGGGCGACATCTACTGGCTACACCTTC.

The chain combines TRBV7-9 with TRBJ2-7; possible D gene TRBD2, 6 bases. The V and J ends lost 8 bases and 1 base respectively, with 9 bases between them. The CDR3 has 12 residues. Germline V gives CDR1 SEHNR, CDR2 FQNEAQ (reference sequence). The DNA of the CDR3 is TGTGCCAGCGGAGGGCCTTCCTACGAGCAGTACTTC. Its protein is CASGGPSYEQYF.

V is TRBV11-2 and J is TRBJ1-2; tentatively, D is TRBD1 (6 bases). Germline CDR1 SGHAT, CDR2 FQNNGV. The CDR3 is 12 amino acids. V lost 0 bases and J 13 bases, leaving 12 bases between the germline ends. DNA for the CDR3: TGTGCCAGCAGCTTAGAGGCGGGAGGGGGCACCTTC. Amino acids: CASSLEAGGGTF. Complete variable domain (other parts from reference TRBV11-2 and TRBJ1-2): EAGVAQSPRYKIIEKRQSVAFWCNPISGHATLYWYQQILGQGPKLLIQFQNNGVVDDSQLPKDRFSAERLKGVDSTLKIQPAKLEDSAVYLCASSLEAGGGTFGSGTRLTVV.